Detailed here is one T cell receptor beta chain. An approximately 2.5 ml blood sample was drawn per donor. The CDR3 totals 13 residues. CDR1 SNHLY and CDR2 FYNNEI come from the germline V gene. TCRdb re-called the 5' RACE reads; every CDR3 protein appears as one record, without DNA. The sample has around 140,000 distinct CDR3 sequences. These data come from a study of monozygotic twins with inflammatory bowel disease. Sequences were obtained from blood. This TCR was recovered from a human donor with ulcerative colitis or Crohn's disease, or a healthy co-twin of an affected twin (not recorded which). The chain is built from TRBV2 and TRBJ2-1; TCRdb's D gene call, TRBD2, goes unchecked for lack of DNA. CDR3 amino acids: CASSTSGSNEQFF.